This TCR beta chain emerged from a study of T cell repertoires in ileal Crohn's disease. Overall study context: All patients had surgery for stricturing (61%) or penetrating (39%) disease. Postoperative therapy was given to about half: 11 thiopurines, around 20 anti-TNF agents. The study's findings and limits: Clonality above 26.8% at surgery always came with endoscopic recurrence.

TCRdb keeps only in-frame clones here, not all; method: immunoSEQ multiplex PCR. The data contain 780 or so clones, 65% to 85% of them singletons. The CDR3 length is 16 residues. Germline CDR1 is ENHRY and CDR2 is SYGVKD. The ends were cut back, 4 bases at V and 3 bases at J, with 18 bases in the middle. A word on this clone: The antigen is undetermined.

The source of this sequence is an adult with Crohn's disease. The V gene is TRBV10-3, the J gene TRBJ1-1; D uncertain. Material: ileal tissue. The CDR3 sequence is CAISGEVWAMDTEAFF. The CDR3 bases are TGTGCCATCAGTGGGGAGGTGTGGGCAATGGACACTGAAGCTTTCTTT.